A selection of T cell receptor beta chains follows, all from one sample in a study of metastatic and nonmetastatic thyroid tumors. TCRdb re-called clones from the PCR reads using MiXCR. The table records around 18,000 clones, 12% of them present only once. The sample consisted of tumor tissue. These TCRs come from a female donor with papillary thyroid cancer or a benign thyroid nodule (not recorded which). Some clones in this sample may be carry-over from other donors' samples. Both conserved end residues are part of each CDR3. Fields, in order: D gene, clone size, V gene, J gene, CDR3 DNA, CDR3 protein. D genes are given only for firm matches. Clone size appears in some rows only: once, few, many, or a class for an expanded clone.

>TRBD1|few|TRBV6-9|TRBJ1-2
TGTGCCAGCAGTTCGGACAGGGAAGGCTACACCTTC
CASSSDREGYTF
>TRBD2|medium-sized|TRBV28|TRBJ2-7
TGTGCCAGCACCACCGGTGAGCGGGAGGTTCCCTACGAGCAGTACTTC
CASTTGEREVPYEQYF
>-|many|TRBV28|TRBJ1-1
TGTGCCAGCGGACAAGGGCGGCGCAGGAAAGCTTTCTTT
CASGQGRRRKAFF
>-|many|TRBV28|TRBJ1-5
TGTGCCAGCAGCCCAAGTCAGGGCGGCAATCAGCCCCAGCATTTT
CASSPSQGGNQPQHF
>-|many|TRBV19|TRBJ1-1
TGTGCCAGTAGTCAAGATTCTCTGAACACTGAAGCTTTCTTT
CASSQDSLNTEAFF
>-|many|TRBV7-6|TRBJ2-7
TGTGCCAGCAGCTTAGGGGAAAGGGCCTCCTACGAGCAGTACTTC
CASSLGERASYEQYF
>-|many|TRBV28|TRBJ1-2
TGTGCCAGCGGTCGGGACATCTATGGCTACACCTTC
CASGRDIYGYTF
>TRBD2|medium-sized|TRBV6-4|TRBJ2-7
TGTGCCAGCAGTGACAGGCTAGCGGGGAGCGGTTACGAGCAGTACTTC
CASSDRLAGSGYEQYF
>-|many|TRBV20-1|TRBJ2-5
TGCAGTGCTAGAGATGGGCAGGGCCTGCAAGAGACCCAGTACTTC
CSARDGQGLQETQYF
>-|-|TRBV5-8|TRBJ1-1
TGTGCCAGCAGCTTGGAGGGGGGAGCCACTGAAGCTTTCTTT
CASSLEGGATEAFF
>-|many|TRBV3-1|TRBJ1-2
TGTGCCAGCAGCCAAGGACCAACTCGGACAGCTGCTGGCGGCTACACCTTC
CASSQGPTRTAAGGYTF
>TRBD2|-|TRBV6-2/TRBV6-3|TRBJ2-3
TGTGCGAGCAGCGCACTAGCGGGAGGCACAGATACGCAGTATTTT
CASSALAGGTDTQYF
>TRBD2|many|TRBV6-1|TRBJ2-5
TGTGCCAGCAGCGCCGTAGGACTAGCGGGAGGGCGGGAAGAGACCCAGTACTTC
CASSAVGLAGGREETQYF
>TRBD1|many|TRBV29-1|TRBJ2-7
TGCAGCGTCTGGGACAGGGGAACCTACGAGCAGTACTTC
CSVWDRGTYEQYF
>TRBD1|many|TRBV2|TRBJ2-7
TGTGCCAGCGAGGGGACAGGGACCCTCTCGCACTACGAGCAGTACTTC
CASEGTGTLSHYEQYF
>-|many|TRBV28|TRBJ1-5
TGTGCCAGCAGTTTTTCGGGCAGGGGCAATCAGCCCCAGCATTTT
CASSFSGRGNQPQHF
>-|many|TRBV6-1|TRBJ1-2
TGTGCCAGCAGTTCCAACTACGGCTCTAACTATGGCTACACCTTC
CASSSNYGSNYGYTF
>-|many|TRBV27|TRBJ1-1
TGTGCCAGCGCCCCTCCTAGGGGGACACCGAACACTGAAGCTTTCTTT
CASAPPRGTPNTEAFF
>-|-|TRBV30|TRBJ1-1
TGTGCCTGGAGGCGGGGCGGCACTGAAGCTTTCTTT
CAWRRGGTEAFF
>TRBD2|many|TRBV29-1|TRBJ2-1
TGCAGCGTTGAAGATCTTAGACTAGCGGGGGGGCCCGCCTACAATGAGCAGTTCTTC
CSVEDLRLAGGPAYNEQFF
>-|many|TRBV18|TRBJ2-3
TGTGCCAGCTCACTGGACGGTTCAGATACGCAGTATTTT
CASSLDGSDTQYF
>-|many|TRBV7-2|TRBJ2-3
TGTGCCAGCAGCCCCCCGGCGGATACGCAGTATTTT
CASSPPADTQYF
>-|few|TRBV25-1|TRBJ2-7
TGTGCCAGCAGTGACGACAGAAACTACGAGCAGTACTTC
CASSDDRNYEQYF
>-|many|TRBV5-4|TRBJ2-3
TGTGCCAGCAGCTTAGCTTTCACAGATACGCAGTATTTT
CASSLAFTDTQYF
>TRBD2|many|TRBV20-1|TRBJ2-3
TGCAGTGCTATATCCCCGGGAGGGCCGCATGATGCGCAGTATTTT
CSAISPGGPHDAQYF
>TRBD2|many|TRBV7-7|TRBJ2-5
TGTGCTAGCAGCTTAGCTGGGGGAGGGGAGACCCAGTACTTC
CASSLAGGGETQYF
>TRBD2|many|TRBV27|TRBJ2-7
TGTGCCAGCAGTTCTGGGACTAGCGGATCGTACGAGCAGTACTTC
CASSSGTSGSYEQYF
>TRBD1|few|TRBV5-6|TRBJ2-5
TGTGCCAGCAGCTGGGACAGAGTTGAAGAGACCCAGTACTTC
CASSWDRVEETQYF
>-|many|TRBV30|TRBJ1-2
TGTGCCTGGAGTGTAATCCAGCGATACTATGGCTACACCTTC
CAWSVIQRYYGYTF
>-|large|TRBV4-1|TRBJ1-3
TGCGCCAGCAGCCAGGGCGAAGGAAACACCATATATTTT
CASSQGEGNTIYF
>TRBD1|many|TRBV24-1|TRBJ2-1
TGTGCCACCAGTGATGGTGGGTTGAGCAGGGGGATCGATGAGCAGTTCTTC
CATSDGGLSRGIDEQFF
>-|-|TRBV5-1|TRBJ2-1
TGCGCCAGCAGCTTGATAGAAAGCCCCTCCTACAATGAGCAGTTCTTC
CASSLIESPSYNEQFF
>TRBD2|many|TRBV9|TRBJ2-1
TGTGCCAGCAGCGTAGCAGGTCTAGCGGGGTTCTACAATGAGCAGTTCTTC
CASSVAGLAGFYNEQFF
>TRBD2|many|TRBV10-3|TRBJ2-6
TGTGCCATCAGTGACAGGACTAGCGGGAGCTCTGGGGCCAACGTCCTGACTTTC
CAISDRTSGSSGANVLTF
>TRBD1|many|TRBV19|TRBJ1-4
TGTGCCAGTAGTCTCCGACAGGGGAGAAATGAAAAACTGTTTTTT
CASSLRQGRNEKLFF
>TRBD1|many|TRBV7-2|TRBJ2-7
TGTGCCAGCAGCTTGGACAGGTGGGACTACGAGCAGTACTTC
CASSLDRWDYEQYF
>-|many|TRBV6-2/TRBV6-3|TRBJ2-2
TGTGCCAGCAGAAAGGGGTATTCGAACACCGGGGAGCTGTTTTTT
CASRKGYSNTGELFF
>-|-|TRBV9|TRBJ2-1
TGTGCCAGCAGCGTAGGGCTGTACAATGAGCAGCTCTTC
CASSVGLYNEQLF
>TRBD2|-|TRBV19|TRBJ2-3
TGTGCCATTTCCTTGGGACTAGCGGATACGCAGTATTTT
CAISLGLADTQYF
>-|few|TRBV9|TRBJ1-6
TGTGCCAGCAGCGCCGCTAATTCACCCCTCCACTTT
CASSAANSPLHF
>TRBD2|many|TRBV9|TRBJ2-1
TGTGCCAGCAGCGTAGCTCCCCTAGCGGGTCGAGGGTACAATGAGCAGTTCTTC
CASSVAPLAGRGYNEQFF
>-|many|TRBV7-9|TRBJ2-7
TGTGCCAGCAGCTTCGATCTTTTCAGCTCCTACGAGCAGTACTTC
CASSFDLFSSYEQYF
>-|many|TRBV5-6|TRBJ1-6
TGTGCCAGCAGTTCTGGGGACTTTAATTCACCCCTCCACTTT
CASSSGDFNSPLHF
>-|many|TRBV12-3/TRBV12-4|TRBJ2-1
TGTGCCAGCAGTGGGGTTGTGGCGGAGAGCTCCTACAATGAGCAGTTCTTC
CASSGVVAESSYNEQFF
>TRBD1|-|TRBV4-1|TRBJ2-7
TGCGCCAGCAGCCAAGATCCCCCAGGGACAGTAGCCTACGAGCAGTACTTC
CASSQDPPGTVAYEQYF
>-|many|TRBV30|TRBJ2-7
TGTGCCTGGAGTCGGCGTGGAAGTTACGAGCAGTACTTC
CAWSRRGSYEQYF
>TRBD1|medium-sized|TRBV6-1|TRBJ2-6
TGTGCCAGCAGGAAAGGACAGGGGGGCTCTGGGGCCAACGTCCTGACTTTC
CASRKGQGGSGANVLTF
>-|many|TRBV5-5|TRBJ1-1
TGTGCCAGCAGCTTTGGGGGTTGGGACACTGAAGCTTTCTTT
CASSFGGWDTEAFF
>-|medium-sized|TRBV19|TRBJ2-7
TGTGCCAGTAGTCAAACGGGGGACGAGCAGTACTTC
CASSQTGDEQYF
>-|many|TRBV6-1|TRBJ2-3
TGTGCCAGCACCCAGGTGGAGGTACGCACAGATACGCAGTATTTT
CASTQVEVRTDTQYF
>-|many|TRBV11-2|TRBJ1-1
TGTGCCAGCAGCTTAATCGCGGGTACCCCGGGAGCTTTCTTT
CASSLIAGTPGAFF
>-|many|TRBV5-1|TRBJ2-7
TGCGCCAGCAGCTTGGCCCGACTGGGAACCTACGAGCAGTACTTC
CASSLARLGTYEQYF
>-|many|TRBV4-2|TRBJ1-1
TGTGCCAGCAGCCTTACAGGGAACACTGAAGCTTTCTTT
CASSLTGNTEAFF
>-|many|TRBV7-9|TRBJ1-4
TGTGCCAGCCTCGAGTTGCGGGGGGCGCGGGAAAAACTGTTTTTT
CASLELRGAREKLFF
>TRBD1|many|TRBV2|TRBJ1-1
TGTGCCAGCAGGGACAGGGTGTTGTATGCGGCTTTCTTT
CASRDRVLYAAFF
>-|-|TRBV10-3|TRBJ1-1
TGTGCCATCAGTTCACACGGGCGCGCTCAAGATTTCTTT
CAISSHGRAQDFF
>-|medium-sized|TRBV3-1|TRBJ2-5
TGTGCCAGCAGTTCTGGGGGGGCTCGGGAGACCCAGTACTTC
CASSSGGARETQYF
>-|many|TRBV19|TRBJ2-7
TGTGCCAGTAGTATAGAGAGGGGGTCCTACGAGCAGTACTTC
CASSIERGSYEQYF